This T cell receptor beta chain was recorded in a study of control samples from healthy donors and cancer patients. TCRdb's copy holds only in-frame clones and misses some; the assay was immunoSEQ multiplex PCR. Here the sample spans more than 20,000 clones, approximately 90% being singletons. This CDR3 comprises 15 residues. The V and J ends lost 4 bases and 2 bases respectively, with 13 bases between them. The germline gives CDR1 MGHRA, CDR2 YSYEKL. The sequencing sample was made of PBMCs. This rearrangement joins TRBV4-1 to TRBJ2-3; no clear D gene. This clonotype was obtained from a man in his fifties with lung cancer. CDR3 nucleotide sequence: TGCGCCAGCAGCCCCCTAAGAGCTCTCACAGATACGCAGTATTTT. This codes for CASSPLRALTDTQYF.